This TCR beta chain was sequenced in a study of cytomegalovirus exposure and HLA in healthy donors. About this clone: The antigen remains unidentified.

Study observations and caveats: Judged likely to be a sequencing artifact was a cluster of highly shared sequence variants. Cytomegalovirus association was assigned to some 160 TCR beta chains. Association of a missense DCLRE1C variant with TCR beta V- and J-gene trimming was reported in a later analysis.

The PCR was carried out with 60 Vbeta primers and 13 Jbeta primers. Only in-frame clones appear in the TCRdb table, and some are missing; sequencing was by immunoSEQ multiplex PCR. Altogether roughly 140,000 clones are present, around 10% being singletons, with the ten largest covering roughly 1.9%. This clonotype was sampled from a male donor in good health and CMV-seronegative. The sequencing input was PBMCs.

The CDR3 DNA follows: TGTGCCAGCAGTTTTCCCTTAGGACAGGGCGGAACCGGGGAGCTGTTTTTT. This translates into CASSFPLGQGGTGELFF. J is TRBJ2-2 and V is TRBV28, with 8 bases lining up with TRBD1. Germline CDR1 reads MDHEN; CDR2 reads SYDVKM. This CDR3 comprises 17 residues. J was trimmed by 5 bases and V by 3 bases; bases with no gene match: 11.